The 21 T cell receptor beta chains in this list originate from one sample, sequenced in a study of blood T cell repertoires in COVID-19. The method was immunoSEQ multiplex PCR; TCRdb's version includes in-frame clones alone and lacks a portion of them. The sample consists of around 180,000 clones, 86% of them appearing once. Material: peripheral blood. The source is a woman in her twenties or thirties with active or convalescent COVID-19.

This clone was found a few times. The rearrangement links TRBV2 to TRBJ1-1; 11 nucleotides match TRBD1. This CDR3 is built from 15 residues. CDR1 and CDR2 from the germline V gene are SNHLY and FYNNEI. With 6 bases clipped from V and 4 bases from J, the junction kept 7 bases outside the gene matches. CDR3 in amino acids: CASSKGQGARTEAFF. In DNA form, the CDR3 reads TGTGCCAGCAGCAAAGGACAGGGGGCTCGCACTGAAGCTTTCTTT.

The chain couples TRBV7-9 to TRBJ1-1; weak D call: TRBD1 (5 bases). This CDR3 is built from 13 residues. Trimming stripped 4 bases from V and 7 bases from J, with 13 bases between. Germline V CDR1 and CDR2: SEHNR, FQNEAQ (reference sequence). The CDR3 sequence: CASSSTSTDEAFF. CDR3 sequence (DNA): TGTGCCAGCAGCTCGACCTCGACAGATGAAGCTTTCTTT.

CDR3 amino acids: CASSPYGTYEQYF. The CDR3 DNA follows: TGTGCCAGCTCACCCTACGGGACCTACGAGCAGTACTTC. The chain employs TRBV18 and TRBJ2-7; possible D gene TRBD2, 5 bases. Germline assignment: CDR1 KGHSH and CDR2 LQKENI. The CDR3 is 13 residues long. V was shortened by 3 bases and J by 2 bases, with 8 bases between the two germline ends.

V gene TRBV5-1 combines with J gene TRBJ2-7; 7 bases are shared with TRBD1. With V trimmed by 2 bases and J by 0 bases, 2 bases remained unmatched. The CDR3 length is 14 residues. CDR1 SGHRS and CDR2 YFSETQ come from the germline V gene. The CDR3 is CASSLQGPSYEQYF. CDR3 nucleotide sequence: TGCGCCAGCAGCTTACAGGGGCCCTCCTACGAGCAGTACTTC.

This clone showed up just once. The chain carries TRBV5-8 and TRBJ1-1; 7 bases are shared with TRBD1. The CDR3 consists of 11 residues. The V gene's germline CDR1 is SGHTS and CDR2 YDEGEE. The CDR3: CADYRGTEAFF. The CDR3 DNA reads as TGTGCTGACTACAGGGGCACTGAAGCTTTCTTT.

The chain has TRBV27 and TRBJ2-1; 10 bases map to TRBD2. Losses at the gene ends were 0 bases for V and 8 bases for J; bases not matched to a gene: 10. The CDR3 covers 17 residues. Per the germline V gene, CDR1 is MNHEY and CDR2 is SMNVEV (reference sequence). For the CDR3, the DNA is TGTGCCAGCAGTTTATCGGCTAGCGGGAGTCTTTGGGATGAGCAGTTCTTC. It translates to CASSLSASGSLWDEQFF.

The rearrangement links TRBV6-2 or TRBV6-3 to TRBJ2-7, with 10 positions matching TRBD1. CDR1 is MNHEY and CDR2 is SVGEGT in the germline V gene. Trimming at V came to 0 bases and at J to 2 bases, leaving 4 bases not matched to a gene. This CDR3 has 16 amino acids. The CDR3 DNA reads TGTGCCAGCAGTTACTCGGGGGACAGGGGCCCCTACGAGCAGTACTTC. The encoded protein is CASSYSGDRGPYEQYF.

This rearrangement joins TRBV9 to TRBJ2-1; 7 nucleotides line up with TRBD2. The CDR3 consists of 15 residues. Germline V gene lookup returns CDR1 SGDLS and CDR2 YYNGEE. Losses at the gene ends were 3 bases for V and 6 bases for J; bases not matched to a gene: 9. The chain's CDR3 is CASSAGLDNRNEQFF. The DNA of the CDR3 is TGTGCCAGCAGCGCCGGACTAGACAACCGCAATGAGCAGTTCTTC.

The genes are TRBV24-1 and TRBJ2-1, with 7 bases that match TRBD2. CDR1 is KGHDR, CDR2 SFDVKD, per germline. There are 16 residues in the CDR3. The ends lost 1 base at V and 0 bases at J; junction bases unmatched: 2. Written as DNA, the CDR3 is TGTGCCACCAGTGATTTAGCGGGAAGCTCCTACAATGAGCAGTTCTTC. The encoded protein is CATSDLAGSSYNEQFF.

This chain links TRBV9 with TRBJ2-1, with D perhaps TRBD2 (5 bases). The V gene's germline CDR1 is SGDLS and CDR2 YYNGEE. The CDR3 sequence is 11 residues long. V was trimmed by 3 bases and J by 9 bases, leaving 7 bases between them. The CDR3 coding sequence is TGTGCCAGCAGCGCCGCGGGTGAGCAGTTCTTC. Translating gives CASSAAGEQFF.

The chain uses TRBV29-1 and TRBJ2-2, with D maybe TRBD1 (5 bases). The CDR3 has 14 amino acids. V gave up 4 bases and J gave up 6 bases, with 15 bases separating them. Germline V CDR1 and CDR2: SQVTM, ANQGSEA. CDR3: CSVVRAGKPGELFF. For the CDR3, the DNA is TGCAGCGTTGTAAGGGCAGGGAAACCCGGGGAGCTGTTTTTT.

V gene TRBV2 combines with J gene TRBJ2-5, with a tentative D call TRBD2 (6 bases). The CDR3 covers 16 residues. Germline CDR1 reads SNHLY; CDR2 reads FYNNEI. The V gene lost 3 bases and the J gene lost 1 base, with 15 bases spanning the gap. Here the CDR3 DNA reads TGTGCCAGCAGTGACCGGAGGGGCAGGGTCCAAGAGACCCAGTACTTC. Translated: CASSDRRGRVQETQYF.

The V gene is TRBV7-9, the J gene TRBJ2-7; 10 positions match TRBD1. The V and J ends lost 4 bases and 7 bases, in that order; junction bases with no gene match: 10. CDR3 size: 15 residues. The V gene's germline CDR1 is SEHNR and CDR2 FQNEAQ (reference sequence). The CDR3 is CASSSPGTGAREQYF. The CDR3 bases are TGTGCCAGCAGCTCCCCCGGGACAGGGGCTAGGGAGCAGTACTTC.

The chain uses TRBV13 and TRBJ1-2; 9 nucleotides align to TRBD1. With 5 bases clipped from V and 2 bases from J, the junction kept 0 bases outside the gene matches. The CDR3 spans 13 residues. Germline V gene sequence: CDR1 PRHDT, CDR2 FYEKMQ (reference sequence). CDR3 sequence (DNA): TGTGCCAGCAGCGGGACAGGGAACTATGGCTACACCTTC. This sequence encodes CASSGTGNYGYTF.

The sample holds a few counts of this clone. The chain links TRBV4-1 to TRBJ1-5; no clear D. The V and J ends lost 0 bases and 7 bases respectively, with 13 bases between them. The CDR3 sequence is 15 residues long. CDR1 is MGHRA, CDR2 YSYEKL, per germline. CDR3 sequence (DNA): TGCGCCAGCAGCCAAGATGCGGCGATTACACAGCCCCAGCATTTT. Residues: CASSQDAAITQPQHF.

J is TRBJ2-1 and V is TRBV14, with unresolved D. V lost 5 bases and J 4 bases, leaving 9 bases between the germline ends. In germline, CDR1 is SGHDN, CDR2 FVKESK. CDR3 length: 13 amino acids. Here the CDR3 reads CASSFDFYNEQFF. In nucleotides, the CDR3 is TGTGCCAGCAGCTTTGACTTTTACAATGAGCAGTTCTTC.

The rearrangement links TRBV15 to TRBJ1-1; D unclear. This CDR3 region has 15 residues. Germline V CDR1 and CDR2: LNHNV, YYDKDF (reference sequence). V was shortened by 1 base and J by 1 base, with 10 bases between the two germline ends. The CDR3: CATSRVKNKNTEAFF. In DNA, the CDR3 is TGTGCCACCAGCAGAGTTAAGAACAAGAACACTGAAGCTTTCTTT.

The V gene is TRBV4-1, the J gene TRBJ2-1; TRBD2 aligns across 12 bases. Per germline, CDR1 MGHRA and CDR2 YSYEKL. CDR3 size: 17 residues. Trimming cost V 3 bases and J 3 bases; bases outside gene matches: 6. The CDR3 DNA follows: TGCGCCAGCAGCCAGTCTAGCGGGGGGGCGGTCTACAATGAGCAGTTCTTC. Its protein product is CASSQSSGGAVYNEQFF.

The rearrangement uses TRBV7-9 and TRBJ1-6; 9 nucleotides align to TRBD1. Germline V gene data show CDR1 as SEHNR and CDR2 as FQNEAQ (reference sequence). The CDR3 sequence is 19 residues long. V gave up 0 bases and J gave up 11 bases; unmatched junction bases: 17. CDR3 amino acids: CASSLAGTGTTPHGPPLHF. The CDR3 coding sequence is TGTGCCAGCAGCTTAGCCGGGACAGGGACTACTCCCCACGGCCCACCCCTCCACTTT.

The J gene is TRBJ2-1, the V gene TRBV6-5; 7 bases are shared with TRBD1. The CDR3 is 15 amino acids. V lost 7 bases, J lost 4 bases, and 10 bases stayed unmatched. The V gene's germline CDR1 is MNHEY and CDR2 SVGAGI. The CDR3 spells CASIGSTGPYNEQFF. CDR3 DNA sequence: TGTGCCAGCATAGGGTCGACAGGGCCTTACAATGAGCAGTTCTTC.

The V and J genes are TRBV27 and TRBJ2-3, with TRBD2 as a possible D gene (5 bases). Trimming removed 1 base at V and 0 bases at J, with 8 bases between. This CDR3 has 15 amino acids. CDR1 and CDR2 (germline): MNHEY, SMNVEV (reference sequence). CDR3 bases: TGTGCCAGCAGTTTATGGGAGTCTAGCACAGATACGCAGTATTTT. It is translated as CASSLWESSTDTQYF.